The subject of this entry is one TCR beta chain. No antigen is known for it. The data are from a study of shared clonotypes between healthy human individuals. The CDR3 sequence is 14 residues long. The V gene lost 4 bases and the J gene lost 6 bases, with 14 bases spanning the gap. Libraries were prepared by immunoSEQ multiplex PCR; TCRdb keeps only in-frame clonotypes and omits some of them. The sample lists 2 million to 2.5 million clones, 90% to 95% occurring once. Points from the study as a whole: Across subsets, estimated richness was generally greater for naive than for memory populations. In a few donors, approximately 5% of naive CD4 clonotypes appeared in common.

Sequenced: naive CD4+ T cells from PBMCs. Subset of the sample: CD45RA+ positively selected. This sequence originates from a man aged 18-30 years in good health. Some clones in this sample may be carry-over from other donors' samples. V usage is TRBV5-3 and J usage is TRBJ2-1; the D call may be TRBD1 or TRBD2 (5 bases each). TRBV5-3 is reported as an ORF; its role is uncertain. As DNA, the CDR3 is TGTGCCAGAAGCCCCGGGGCCCAAAGCAATGAGCAGTTCTTC. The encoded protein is CARSPGAQSNEQFF.